This TCR beta chain came from a study of T cells in Graves' hyperthyroidism and ophthalmopathy. The CDR3 regions of TCR beta were amplified from RNA transcripts. The TCR CDR3 first-round RT-PCR relied on the HTBI primer set. One entry per CDR3 protein results from TCRdb running MiXCR on the multiplex PCR reads. Of around 600,000 distinct CDR3 sequences in the sample, around 16% were seen once. This clonotype was recorded many times. This CDR3 spans 13 amino acids. The trim removed 9 bases at V and 5 bases at J, leaving 8 bases unmatched. Sequenced: blood. This TCR derives from a woman under 40 with Graves' hyperthyroidism. The chain couples TRBV12-3 or TRBV12-4 to TRBJ2-5; 8 bases are shared with TRBD1. DNA for the CDR3: TGTGCCAGTGGACAGGGAAGGGGTGAGACCCAGTACTTC. Translating gives CASGQGRGETQYF.